Following are 7 T cell receptor beta chains from one sample sequenced in a study of cytomegalovirus exposure and HLA in healthy donors (dated by TCRdb to the late 2010s). Library preparation used the immunoSEQ multiplex PCR assay. TCRdb limited this immuneACCESS table to in-frame rearrangements with V and J called. A share of clones is missing; checked studies link under half to unresolved V genes, and the rest is unexplained. The sample yields fewer than 350,000 clones; 88% were counted once. Approximately 0.94% of the sample comes from the top ten. The sample consisted of PBMCs. The receptors shown here come from a woman under 30 in good health and CMV-seronegative.

This clone has only one observation. The V call is TRBV28, the J call TRBJ1-1, with D perhaps matching TRBD1 (5 bases). Per germline, CDR1 MDHEN and CDR2 SYDVKM. The CDR3 covers 14 residues. The V and J ends lost 5 bases and 5 bases respectively, with 15 bases between them. The CDR3 sequence: CASSIIGSGTEAFF. The CDR3 bases are TGTGCCAGCAGTATCATAGGGTCAGGGACTGAAGCTTTCTTT.

The gene calls are TRBV4-1 and TRBJ2-7; TRBD2 matches at 9 bases. Germline V CDR1 and CDR2: MGHRA, YSYEKL. The CDR3 consists of 15 residues. V trimming: 8 bases; J trimming: 5 bases; junction bases outside the gene matches: 13. CDR3 amino acids: CASGISGRSSHEQYF. The CDR3 DNA is TGCGCCAGCGGTATTAGCGGGAGATCGTCCCACGAGCAGTACTTC.

The table lists this clone with a few counts. This rearrangement joins TRBV2 to TRBJ2-1; TRBD2 is a possible D gene (5 bases). The CDR3 extends over 14 amino acids. Between the trimmed V and J ends, which lost 3 bases and 1 base, there was a span of 7 bases. The germline CDR1 and CDR2 sequences are SNHLY and FYNNEI. CDR3 in amino acids: CASSDQRSYNEQFF. The CDR3 nucleotides are TGTGCCAGCAGTGATCAGCGGTCCTACAATGAGCAGTTCTTC.

V usage is TRBV7-9 and J usage is TRBJ2-4, with 7 bases identical to TRBD1. Germline CDR1 and CDR2: SEHNR and FQNEAQ (reference sequence). The CDR3 extends over 17 amino acids. V was pared by 3 bases and J by 0 bases, with 8 bases of the junction left unmatched. The CDR3 protein is CASSFYRGVGAKNIQYF. CDR3 sequence (DNA): TGTGCCAGCAGCTTCTACAGGGGTGTGGGAGCCAAAAACATTCAGTACTTC.

The chain has TRBV5-4 and TRBJ2-7, with a possible D match to TRBD1 (5 bases). The CDR3 has 14 amino acids. Germline V gives CDR1 SGHNT, CDR2 YYREEE (reference sequence). The V end lost 2 bases, the J end lost 2 bases, and 11 bases lay between the germline ends. The CDR3: CASSFGREPYEQYF. The CDR3 nucleotides are TGTGCCAGCAGCTTCGGCAGGGAACCCTACGAGCAGTACTTC.

This chain links TRBV28 with TRBJ1-5; no clear D gene. The CDR3 runs to 19 residues. The germline V gene encodes CDR1 MDHEN and CDR2 SYDVKM. Trimming removed 3 bases from V and 0 bases from J, with 21 bases in between. For the CDR3, the DNA is TGTGCCAGCAGTTTCGCCGAAGGCAGGAATCTTTATAGCAATCAGCCCCAGCATTTT. Translating it yields CASSFAEGRNLYSNQPQHF.

The V call is TRBV6-1, the J call TRBJ1-4, with no clear D. The germline CDR1 and CDR2 sequences are MNHNS and SASEGT. V shed 2 bases and J shed 4 bases, with 11 bases lying between them. The CDR3 is made up of 15 amino acids. The CDR3 loop is CASSETRALNEKLFF. CDR3 sequence (DNA): TGTGCCAGCAGTGAAACGAGGGCCCTTAATGAAAAACTGTTTTTT.